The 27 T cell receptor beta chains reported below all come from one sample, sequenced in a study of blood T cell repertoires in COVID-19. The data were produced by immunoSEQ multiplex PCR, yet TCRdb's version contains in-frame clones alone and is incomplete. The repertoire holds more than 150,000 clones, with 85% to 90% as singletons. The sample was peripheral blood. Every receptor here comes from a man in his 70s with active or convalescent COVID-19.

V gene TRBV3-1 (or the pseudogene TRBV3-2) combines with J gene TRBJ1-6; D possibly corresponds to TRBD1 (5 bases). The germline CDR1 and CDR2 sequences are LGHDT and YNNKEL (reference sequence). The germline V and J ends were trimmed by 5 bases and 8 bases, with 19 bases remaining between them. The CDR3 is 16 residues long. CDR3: CASSYTSGTRDSPLHF. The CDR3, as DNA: TGTGCCAGCAGCTATACCTCAGGCACCAGGGATTCACCCCTCCACTTT.

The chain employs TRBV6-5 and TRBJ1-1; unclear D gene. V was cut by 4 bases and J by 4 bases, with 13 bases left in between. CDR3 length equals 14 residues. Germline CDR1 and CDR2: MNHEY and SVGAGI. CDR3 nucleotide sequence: TGTGCCAGCAGTTCCAAACCTGCGGGCACTGAAGCTTTCTTT. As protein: CASSSKPAGTEAFF.

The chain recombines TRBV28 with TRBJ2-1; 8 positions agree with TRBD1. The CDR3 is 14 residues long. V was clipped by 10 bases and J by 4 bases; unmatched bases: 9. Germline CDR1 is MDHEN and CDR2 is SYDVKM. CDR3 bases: TGTGCCACTACGACAGGGGATCGGTACAATGAGCAGTTCTTC. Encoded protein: CATTTGDRYNEQFF.

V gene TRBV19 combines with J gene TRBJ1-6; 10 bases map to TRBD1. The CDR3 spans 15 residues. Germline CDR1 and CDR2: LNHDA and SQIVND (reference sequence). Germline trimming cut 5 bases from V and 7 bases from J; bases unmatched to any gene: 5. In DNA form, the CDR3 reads TGTGCCAGTAGTCCTCGACAGGGGGCAAATTCACCCCTCCACTTT. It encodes CASSPRQGANSPLHF.

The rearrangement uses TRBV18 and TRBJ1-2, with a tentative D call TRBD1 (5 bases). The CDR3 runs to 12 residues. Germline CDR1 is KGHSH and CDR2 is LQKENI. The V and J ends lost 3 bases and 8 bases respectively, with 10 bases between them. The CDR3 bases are TGTGCCAGCTCACCGGCGGGGGACGGCTACACCTTC. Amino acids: CASSPAGDGYTF.

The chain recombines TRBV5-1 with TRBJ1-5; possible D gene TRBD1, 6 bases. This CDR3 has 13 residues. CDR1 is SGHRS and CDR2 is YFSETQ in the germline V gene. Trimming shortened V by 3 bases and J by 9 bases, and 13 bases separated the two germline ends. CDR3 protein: CASSSGQGRPQHF. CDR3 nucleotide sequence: TGCGCCAGCAGCTCGGGACAAGGACGGCCCCAGCATTTT.

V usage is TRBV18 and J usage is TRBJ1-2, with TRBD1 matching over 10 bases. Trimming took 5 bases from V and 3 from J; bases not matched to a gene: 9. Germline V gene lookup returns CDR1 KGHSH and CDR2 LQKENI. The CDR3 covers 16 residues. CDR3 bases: TGTGCCAGCTCAGAATTCCGGGACAGGGGACACTATGGCTACACCTTC. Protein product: CASSEFRDRGHYGYTF.

For the CDR3, the DNA is TGTGCCTGGAGTGATGGCAGGGGGCTAACCAACTATGGCTACACCTTC. This encodes CAWSDGRGLTNYGYTF. The gene calls are TRBV30 and TRBJ1-2, with 8 bases matching TRBD1. Germline lookup yields CDR1 GTSNPN and CDR2 SVGIG (reference sequence). This CDR3 spans 16 amino acids. With V trimmed by 1 base and J by 2 bases, 9 bases remained unmatched.

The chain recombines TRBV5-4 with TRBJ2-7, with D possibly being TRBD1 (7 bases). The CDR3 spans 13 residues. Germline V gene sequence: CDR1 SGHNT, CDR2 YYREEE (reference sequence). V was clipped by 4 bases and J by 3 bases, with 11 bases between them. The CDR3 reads CASSGQGGYEQYF. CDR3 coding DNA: TGTGCCAGCAGCGGGCAGGGGGGCTACGAGCAGTACTTC.

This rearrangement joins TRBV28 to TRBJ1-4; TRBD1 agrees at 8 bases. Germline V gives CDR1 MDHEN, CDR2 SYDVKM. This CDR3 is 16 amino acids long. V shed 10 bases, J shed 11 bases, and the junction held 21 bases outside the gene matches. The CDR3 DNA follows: TGTGCCATCTCGGGCGGACTGGACAGGGCGCGGAGCAAACTGTTTTTT. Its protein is CAISGGLDRARSKLFF.

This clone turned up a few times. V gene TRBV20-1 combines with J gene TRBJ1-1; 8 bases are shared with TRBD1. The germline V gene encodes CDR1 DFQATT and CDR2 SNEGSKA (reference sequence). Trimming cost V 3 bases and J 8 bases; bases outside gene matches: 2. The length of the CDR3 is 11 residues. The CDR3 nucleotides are TGCAGTGCTAGCAGGGGGCAAGAAGCTTTCTTT. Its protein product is CSASRGQEAFF.

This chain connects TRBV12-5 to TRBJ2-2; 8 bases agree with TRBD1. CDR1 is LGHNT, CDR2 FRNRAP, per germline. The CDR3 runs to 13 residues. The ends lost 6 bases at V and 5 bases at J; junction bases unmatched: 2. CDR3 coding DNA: TGTGCTAGTGGGACAGGGGAGACCGGGGAGCTGTTTTTT. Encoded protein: CASGTGETGELFF.

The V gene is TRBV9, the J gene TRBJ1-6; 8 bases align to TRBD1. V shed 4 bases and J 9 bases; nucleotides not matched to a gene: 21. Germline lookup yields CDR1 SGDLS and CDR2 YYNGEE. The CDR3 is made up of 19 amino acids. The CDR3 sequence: CASSSDRGLATYPGSPLHF. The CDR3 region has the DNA TGTGCCAGCAGCTCAGACAGGGGTCTCGCCACCTATCCTGGTTCACCCCTCCACTTT. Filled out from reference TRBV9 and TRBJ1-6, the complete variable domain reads DSGVTQTPKHLITATGQRVTLRCSPRSGDLSVYWYQQSLDQGLQFLIQYYNGEERAKGNILERFSAQQFPDLHSELNLSSLELGDSALYFCASSSDRGLATYPGSPLHFGNGTRLTVT.

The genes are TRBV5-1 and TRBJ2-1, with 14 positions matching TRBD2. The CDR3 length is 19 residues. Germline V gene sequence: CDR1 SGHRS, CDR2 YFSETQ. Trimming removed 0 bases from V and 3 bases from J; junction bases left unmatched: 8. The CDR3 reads CASSLDRTSGRSGYNEQFF. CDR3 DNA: TGCGCCAGCAGCTTGGATCGGACTAGCGGGAGGAGTGGCTACAATGAGCAGTTCTTC.

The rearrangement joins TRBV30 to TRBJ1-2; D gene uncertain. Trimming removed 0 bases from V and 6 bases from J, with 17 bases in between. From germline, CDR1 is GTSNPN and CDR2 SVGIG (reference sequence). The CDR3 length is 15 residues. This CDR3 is CAWSVNYPGSDGYTF. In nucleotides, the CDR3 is TGTGCCTGGAGTGTAAATTATCCGGGATCGGATGGCTACACCTTC.

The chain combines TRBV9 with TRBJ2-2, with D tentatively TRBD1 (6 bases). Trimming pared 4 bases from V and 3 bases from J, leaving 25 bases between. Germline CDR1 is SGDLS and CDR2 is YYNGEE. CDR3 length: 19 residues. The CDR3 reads CASSPYELNSHRDTGELFF. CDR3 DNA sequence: TGTGCCAGCAGCCCATACGAACTCAATTCCCACAGGGACACCGGGGAGCTGTTTTTT.

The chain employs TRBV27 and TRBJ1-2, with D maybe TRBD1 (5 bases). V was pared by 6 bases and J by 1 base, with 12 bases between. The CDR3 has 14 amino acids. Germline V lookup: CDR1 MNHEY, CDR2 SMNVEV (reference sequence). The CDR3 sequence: CASSRRQGNYGYTF. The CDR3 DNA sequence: TGTGCCAGCAGCCGACGGCAGGGTAACTATGGCTACACCTTC.

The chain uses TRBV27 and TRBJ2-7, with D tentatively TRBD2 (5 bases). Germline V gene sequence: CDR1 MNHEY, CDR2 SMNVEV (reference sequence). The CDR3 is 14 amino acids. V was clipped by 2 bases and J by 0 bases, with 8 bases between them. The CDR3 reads CASSLLLGSYEQYF. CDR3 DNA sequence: TGTGCCAGCAGTTTACTACTAGGCTCCTACGAGCAGTACTTC.

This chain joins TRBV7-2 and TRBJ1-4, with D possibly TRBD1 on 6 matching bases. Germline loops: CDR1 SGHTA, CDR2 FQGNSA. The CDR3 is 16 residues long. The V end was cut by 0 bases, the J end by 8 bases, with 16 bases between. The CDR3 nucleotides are TGTGCCAGCAGCTTAGCCCGGAGGGGGGGAGGAGAAAAACTGTTTTTT. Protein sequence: CASSLARRGGGEKLFF.

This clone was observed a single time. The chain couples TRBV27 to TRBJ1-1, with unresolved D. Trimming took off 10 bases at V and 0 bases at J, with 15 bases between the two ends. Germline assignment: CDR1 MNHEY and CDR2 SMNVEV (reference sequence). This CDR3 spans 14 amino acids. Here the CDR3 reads CATRAGSVNTEAFF. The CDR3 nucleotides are TGTGCCACTCGGGCGGGATCGGTGAACACTGAAGCTTTCTTT.

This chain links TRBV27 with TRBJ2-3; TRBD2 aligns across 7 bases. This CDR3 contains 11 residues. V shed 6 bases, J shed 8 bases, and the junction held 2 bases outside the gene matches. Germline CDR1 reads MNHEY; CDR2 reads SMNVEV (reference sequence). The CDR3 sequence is CASSPGGTQYF. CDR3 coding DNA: TGTGCCAGCAGCCCGGGGGGTACGCAGTATTTT.

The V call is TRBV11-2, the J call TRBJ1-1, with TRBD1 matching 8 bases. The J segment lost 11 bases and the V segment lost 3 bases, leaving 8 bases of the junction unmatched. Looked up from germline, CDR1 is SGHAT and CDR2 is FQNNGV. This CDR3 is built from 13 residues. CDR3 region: CASSFPTGVGAFF. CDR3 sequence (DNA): TGTGCCAGCAGCTTTCCGACAGGGGTTGGGGCTTTCTTT.

The CDR3 region is CASSLLPGQNYEQYF. In DNA form, the CDR3 reads TGTGCCAGCAGCTTGCTCCCGGGACAGAACTACGAGCAGTACTTC. J is TRBJ2-7 and V is TRBV7-7; the match to TRBD1 covers 7 bases. V lost 3 bases and J lost 3; bases outside the gene matches: 8. Germline CDR1 is SSHAT and CDR2 is FNYEAQ (reference sequence). The CDR3 runs to 15 residues.

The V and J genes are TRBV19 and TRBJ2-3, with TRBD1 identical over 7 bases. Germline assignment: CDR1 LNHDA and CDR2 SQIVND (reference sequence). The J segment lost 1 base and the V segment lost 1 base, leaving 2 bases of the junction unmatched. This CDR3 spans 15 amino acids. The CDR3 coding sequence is TGTGCCAGTAGTATAGCAGGGGGACGCACAGATACGCAGTATTTT. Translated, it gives CASSIAGGRTDTQYF.

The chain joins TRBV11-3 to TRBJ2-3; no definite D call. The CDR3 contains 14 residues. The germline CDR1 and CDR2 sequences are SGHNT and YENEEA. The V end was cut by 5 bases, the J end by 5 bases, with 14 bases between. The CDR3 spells CASSISPTVDTQYF. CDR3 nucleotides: TGTGCCAGCAGCATAAGCCCGACTGTAGATACGCAGTATTTT.

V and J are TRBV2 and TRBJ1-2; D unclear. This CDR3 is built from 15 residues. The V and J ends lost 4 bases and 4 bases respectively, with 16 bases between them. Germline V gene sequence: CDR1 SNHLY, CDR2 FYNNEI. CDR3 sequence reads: CASSVSEAEGYGYTF. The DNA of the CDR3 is TGTGCCAGCAGTGTCTCCGAGGCCGAGGGCTATGGCTACACCTTC.

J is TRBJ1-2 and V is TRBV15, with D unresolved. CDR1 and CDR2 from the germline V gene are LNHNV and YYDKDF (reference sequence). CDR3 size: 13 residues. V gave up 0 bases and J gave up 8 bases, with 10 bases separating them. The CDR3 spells CATSRDTEQGYTF. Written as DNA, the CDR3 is TGTGCCACCAGCAGAGATACAGAGCAGGGCTACACCTTC.